Listed below are T cell receptor beta chains from one sample, sequenced in a study of blood T cell repertoires in COVID-19. Libraries were prepared by immunoSEQ multiplex PCR; TCRdb keeps only in-frame clonotypes and omits some of them. Of under 350,000 clones detected, about four fifths appear once; the ten largest clones hold 8.5% to 9.5%. Sequencing used peripheral blood. The receptor set was obtained from a woman in her forties or fifties who had recovered from COVID-19. Each CDR3 is given with its conserved first and last residue. A D gene is named only where the DNA matches it firmly. Where a row states a size, it is once, few, many or the class of an expanded clone; other rows omit it.

TRBV3-1/TRBV3-2,TRBJ1-1,NA,NA,CASSQVWGRDTEAFF,TGTGCCAGCAGCCAAGTGTGGGGGAGGGACACTGAAGCTTTCTTT
TRBV5-1,TRBJ1-5,TRBD1,NA,CASSDGQGSNQPQHF,TGCGCCAGCAGCGACGGACAGGGTAGCAATCAGCCCCAGCATTTT
TRBV27,TRBJ2-7,TRBD2,NA,CASSISGRAVYEQYF,TGTGCCAGCAGCATTAGCGGGAGGGCCGTTTACGAGCAGTACTTC
TRBV19,TRBJ1-4,NA,few,CASSRVINEKLFF,TGTGCCAGTAGCAGGGTGATTAATGAAAAACTGTTTTTT
TRBV28,TRBJ2-7,TRBD1,NA,CASDSAGGYYEQYF,TGTGCCAGCGACTCGGCAGGGGGCTACTACGAGCAGTACTTC
TRBV19,TRBJ1-5,NA,NA,CASTSAFPGIYSNQPQHF,TGTGCCAGTACCTCCGCATTCCCAGGGATATATAGCAATCAGCCCCAGCATTTT
TRBV14,TRBJ1-2,NA,few,CASSPDRLAQIYGYTF,TGTGCCAGCAGCCCCGACAGGCTCGCTCAGATCTATGGCTACACCTTC
TRBV6-5,TRBJ2-5,NA,NA,CASRRAGQETQYF,TGTGCCAGCAGAAGGGCAGGGCAAGAGACCCAGTACTTC
TRBV29-1,TRBJ2-1,NA,NA,CSVEEGSYNEQFF,TGCAGCGTTGAGGAGGGGTCCTACAATGAGCAGTTCTTC
TRBV7-2,TRBJ2-7,TRBD1,NA,CASSRRTGGVFYEQYF,TGTGCCAGCAGTCGCCGAACAGGGGGCGTTTTCTACGAGCAGTACTTC
TRBV29-1,TRBJ1-4,NA,NA,CSVGDTRNEKLFF,TGCAGCGTTGGGGACACCAGGAATGAAAAACTGTTTTTT
TRBV5-1,TRBJ1-2,TRBD1,NA,CASSLGQGDYGYTF,TGCGCCAGCAGCTTAGGACAGGGGGACTATGGCTACACCTTC
TRBV10-1,TRBJ1-1,NA,NA,CASSDRDTDTEAFF,TGCGCCAGCAGTGACCGGGACACCGACACTGAAGCTTTCTTT
TRBV19,TRBJ2-1,NA,NA,CASSIDWSSGLYNEQFF,TGTGCCAGTAGTATAGATTGGAGTAGCGGACTTTACAATGAGCAGTTCTTC
TRBV2,TRBJ2-1,NA,NA,CASSAVGSVSYNEQFF,TGTGCCAGCAGTGCGGTCGGAAGCGTCTCCTACAATGAGCAGTTCTTC
TRBV5-1,TRBJ1-6,NA,few,CASSASRGAASRSLHF,TGCGCCAGCAGCGCCAGCCGGGGGGCCGCGTCAAGGTCCCTCCACTTT
TRBV4-2,TRBJ1-1,NA,NA,CASSLYKEGSTEAFF,TGTGCCAGCAGCCTGTATAAGGAGGGAAGCACTGAAGCTTTCTTT
TRBV24-1,TRBJ2-1,NA,NA,CATSDPSALGYEQFF,TGTGCCACCAGTGACCCTAGCGCCCTGGGATATGAGCAGTTCTTC
TRBV4-3,TRBJ2-5,TRBD1,once,CASSQTGGLQETQYF,TGCGCCAGCAGCCAAACAGGGGGCCTCCAAGAGACCCAGTACTTC
TRBV28,TRBJ2-7,NA,NA,CASSLRGYEQYF,TGTGCCAGCAGTTTACGGGGCTACGAGCAGTACTTC
TRBV7-2,TRBJ2-7,TRBD2,NA,CASSLGLAGGLSEQYF,TGTGCCAGCAGCTTAGGGCTAGCGGGAGGGTTAAGCGAGCAGTACTTC
TRBV3-1/TRBV3-2,TRBJ1-1,NA,once,CASSQDNRGNAFF,TGTGCCAGCAGCCAAGACAACCGGGGTAATGCTTTCTTT
TRBV7-3,TRBJ2-2,NA,NA,CASSPTTGGELFF,TGTGCCAGCAGCCCCACCACCGGGGGGGAGCTGTTTTTT
TRBV24-1,TRBJ2-3,TRBD1,NA,CATRGTEPTDTQYF,TGTGCCACCCGTGGGACAGAGCCCACAGATACGCAGTATTTT
TRBV4-2,TRBJ2-7,TRBD1,NA,CASSQEPTGGNEQYF,TGTGCCAGCAGCCAGGAGCCGACAGGGGGCAACGAGCAGTACTTC
TRBV19,TRBJ1-2,TRBD1,NA,CASSIQIDRGYGYTF,TGTGCCAGTAGTATCCAAATCGACAGGGGCTATGGCTACACCTTC
TRBV28,TRBJ2-3,NA,once,CASSFQAADTQYF,TGTGCCAGCAGTTTTCAGGCTGCAGATACGCAGTATTTT
TRBV14,TRBJ2-3,TRBD2,NA,CASSQGTSARDTQYF,TGTGCCAGCAGCCAAGGGACTAGCGCCAGAGATACGCAGTATTTT
TRBV7-2,TRBJ1-4,NA,NA,CASSTRQYNEKLFF,TGTGCCAGCAGCACGAGACAGTATAATGAAAAACTGTTTTTT
TRBV4-3,TRBJ1-1,NA,NA,CASSRGTEAFF,TGCGCCAGCAGCCGCGGCACTGAAGCTTTCTTT
TRBV6-9,TRBJ1-2,TRBD1,NA,CASLTRGQGGYGYTF,TGTGCCAGCCTGACCAGGGGACAGGGAGGCTATGGCTACACCTTC
TRBV2,TRBJ1-2,TRBD1,NA,CASRAGTGRHGYTF,TGTGCCAGCAGGGCCGGGACAGGGCGACATGGCTACACCTTC
TRBV6-5,TRBJ2-7,TRBD1,NA,CASSYSKDRGSYEQYF,TGTGCCAGCAGTTACTCGAAGGACAGGGGGAGTTACGAGCAGTACTTC
TRBV7-9,TRBJ2-5,NA,NA,CASSTGRQETQYF,TGTGCCAGCAGCACCGGGAGACAAGAGACCCAGTACTTC
TRBV6-5,TRBJ2-2,NA,many,CASSYPRDTGTGELFF,TGTGCCAGCAGTTACCCCCGGGACACGGGCACCGGGGAGCTGTTTTTT
TRBV4-3,TRBJ2-3,NA,NA,CASSQGGETDTQYF,TGCGCCAGCAGCCAAGGGGGGGAGACAGATACGCAGTATTTT
TRBV4-1,TRBJ2-7,NA,NA,CASSRGSVFTYEQYF,TGCGCCAGCAGCAGGGGGAGCGTTTTTACCTACGAGCAGTACTTC
TRBV6-5,TRBJ1-2,NA,NA,CASSYTDRMYGYTF,TGTGCCAGCAGTTACACTGACAGGATGTATGGCTACACCTTC
TRBV2,TRBJ2-3,NA,NA,CASSQLLSTDTQYF,TGTGCCAGCAGTCAACTATTAAGCACAGATACGCAGTATTTT
TRBV18,TRBJ1-1,NA,once,CASCNSEQSTEAFF,TGTGCCAGCTGTAACTCGGAACAGAGCACTGAAGCTTTCTTT
TRBV5-4,TRBJ1-6,TRBD1,NA,CASSLDPGTGRNSPLHF,TGTGCCAGCAGCTTGGATCCCGGGACAGGGAGAAATTCACCCCTCCACTTT
TRBV4-1,TRBJ2-3,TRBD2,NA,CASSRGTSGGASTDTQYF,TGCGCCAGCAGCCGCGGGACTAGCGGGGGGGCTAGCACAGATACGCAGTATTTT
TRBV19,TRBJ2-3,NA,few,CASSMGGGLDTQYF,TGTGCCAGTAGTATGGGGGGGGGCTTAGATACGCAGTATTTT
TRBV29-1,TRBJ2-5,TRBD1,NA,CSVQEAGGLGETQYF,TGCAGCGTTCAGGAGGCAGGGGGATTAGGAGAGACCCAGTACTTC
TRBV19,TRBJ1-1,NA,NA,CASSSQGRLDTEAFF,TGTGCCAGTAGTAGTCAGGGGCGTTTGGACACTGAAGCTTTCTTT
TRBV28,TRBJ2-7,NA,NA,CASNPPGYFPYEQYF,TGTGCCAGCAACCCCCCGGGGTATTTCCCCTACGAGCAGTACTTC
TRBV4-2,TRBJ2-7,TRBD2,NA,CASSPESGGAREQYF,TGTGCCAGCAGCCCCGAAAGCGGGGGGGCTCGCGAGCAGTACTTC
TRBV7-9,TRBJ2-7,NA,NA,CASSLQTGNEQYF,TGTGCCAGCAGCTTACAAACAGGGAACGAGCAGTACTTC
TRBV21-1,TRBJ2-1,NA,few,CASSKGPTSGGPFSYNEQFF,TGTGCCAGCAGCAAAGGCCCTACTAGCGGGGGGCCCTTTTCCTACAATGAGCAGTTCTTC
TRBV18,TRBJ1-1,TRBD1,NA,CASSPPTGGIENTEAFF,TGTGCCAGCTCACCACCGACAGGGGGAATTGAGAACACTGAAGCTTTCTTT
TRBV24-1,TRBJ2-1,TRBD2,few,CATSDELAGSYNEQFF,TGTGCCACCAGTGATGAGCTAGCGGGAAGTTACAATGAGCAGTTCTTC
TRBV29-1,TRBJ1-2,TRBD1,NA,CSVEDLIVGQGDGYTF,TGCAGCGTTGAAGATTTAATTGTGGGACAGGGGGACGGCTACACCTTC
TRBV7-9,TRBJ1-1,NA,NA,CASSFPGSGEMNTEAFF,TGTGCCAGCAGCTTTCCCGGCTCGGGAGAGATGAACACTGAAGCTTTCTTT
TRBV5-8,TRBJ1-5,TRBD1,NA,CASSSTGDTQPQHF,TGTGCCAGCAGCTCGACAGGGGACACTCAGCCCCAGCATTTT
TRBV20-1,TRBJ2-3,NA,NA,CSAILEAQYF,TGCAGTGCCATACTAGAGGCGCAGTATTTT